What follows is one TCR beta chain and its context. Its target is unknown. The data derive from a study of follicular helper T cells after annual influenza vaccination. Time point denoted: 2014-2015 season, 7 days after vaccination. V was pared by 3 bases and J by 2 bases, with 6 bases of the junction left unmatched. Per the germline V gene, CDR1 is SGHRS and CDR2 is YFSETQ. The CDR3 is 15 amino acids. The data were produced by immunoSEQ multiplex PCR, yet TCRdb's version contains in-frame clones alone and is incomplete. Of 9,500 to 10,000 clones listed, 83% are singletons. Study-level results: Successive annual vaccinations recalled a recurrent oligoclonal ICOS+CD38+ cTfh response with influenza-specific clonotypes.

This receptor was identified in an adult who received the influenza vaccine. The V call is TRBV5-1, the J call TRBJ2-5; TRBD2 matches at 8 bases. This material consisted of CXCR5- memory CD4+ T cells sorted from blood, taken 7 days after influenza vaccination. CDR3 DNA sequence: TGCGCCAGCAGCTCCGCGGGGGGCAAACAAGAGACCCAGTACTTC. Encoded protein: CASSSAGGKQETQYF.